Below are 8 T cell receptor beta chains sequenced from a single sample in a study of blood T cell repertoires in COVID-19. Sequencing used immunoSEQ multiplex PCR; TCRdb keeps in-frame clones, though not all of them. The sample holds 250,000 to 300,000 clones, 85% to 90% seen once. The sample comprised peripheral blood. These receptors all stem from a man in his late teens or twenties with active or convalescent COVID-19.

The gene calls are TRBV3-1 (or the pseudogene TRBV3-2) and TRBJ1-5; 8 bases fit TRBD1. Per the germline V gene, CDR1 is LGHDT and CDR2 is YNNKEL (reference sequence). V was pared by 3 bases and J by 6 bases, with 16 bases of the junction left unmatched. CDR3 length: 18 amino acids. The CDR3 bases are TGTGCCAGCAGCCACCAGGGGGCGCCGCTTGTAATCGGTCAGCCCCAGCATTTT. As protein: CASSHQGAPLVIGQPQHF.

The chain employs TRBV5-6 and TRBJ2-3, with D perhaps matching TRBD2 (6 bases). Germline V gene sequence: CDR1 SGHDT, CDR2 YYEEEE. The CDR3 runs 15 residues. V was clipped by 0 bases and J by 5 bases, with 13 bases between them. The CDR3 protein is CASSLAGGQIDTQYF. The CDR3 coding sequence is TGTGCCAGCAGCTTGGCCGGGGGTCAGATAGATACGCAGTATTTT.

V usage is TRBV3-1 (or the pseudogene TRBV3-2) and J usage is TRBJ1-3; no reliable D call. Germline lookup yields CDR1 LGHDT and CDR2 YNNKEL (reference sequence). The CDR3 loop spans 16 amino acids. The V end was cut by 5 bases, the J end by 3 bases, with 17 bases between. CDR3 sequence: CASSSQSFPNGNTIYF. In DNA, the CDR3 is TGTGCCAGCAGCAGCCAAAGCTTCCCGAATGGAAACACCATATATTTT.

V usage is TRBV7-9 and J usage is TRBJ1-6, with D hard to call. The CDR3 runs to 15 residues. The germline CDR1 and CDR2 sequences are SEHNR and FQNEAQ (reference sequence). V shed 0 bases and J shed 4 bases, with 7 bases lying between them. The CDR3 reads CASSLAAEYNSPLHF. In DNA, the CDR3 is TGTGCCAGCAGCTTAGCCGCAGAATATAATTCACCCCTCCACTTT.

The rearrangement links TRBV4-1 to TRBJ1-2, with 10 bases lining up with TRBD1. CDR3 length: 18 amino acids. The V gene's germline CDR1 is MGHRA and CDR2 YSYEKL. Trimming took 4 bases from V and 4 from J; bases not matched to a gene: 15. The CDR3 nucleotides are TGCGCCAGCAGCCCACAAGGGTACAAGGGACAGGGGTTCTATGGCTACACCTTC. This encodes CASSPQGYKGQGFYGYTF.

The J gene is TRBJ2-5, the V gene TRBV5-1, with D unresolved. The V end was cut by 2 bases, the J end by 5 bases, with 7 bases between. CDR3 size: 12 residues. Looked up from germline, CDR1 is SGHRS and CDR2 is YFSETQ. The CDR3 protein is CASSLLGETQYF. DNA of the CDR3: TGCGCCAGCAGCTTACTCGGGGAGACCCAGTACTTC.

V is TRBV2 and J is TRBJ1-2, with no clear D. CDR1 is SNHLY and CDR2 is FYNNEI in the germline V gene. The CDR3 has 14 amino acids. Trimming removed 6 bases at V and 0 bases at J, with 11 bases between. CDR3 sequence reads: CASSGLVTNYGYTF. CDR3 DNA: TGTGCCAGCAGCGGGTTGGTGACTAACTATGGCTACACCTTC.

The chain couples TRBV6-5 to TRBJ2-1; 9 bases line up with TRBD2. Germline-derived CDR1 and CDR2 are MNHEY and SVGAGI. The CDR3 loop spans 14 amino acids. V lost 7 bases, J lost 8 bases, and 9 bases stayed unmatched. CDR3 nucleotides: TGTGCCAGCAAGGAGACTAGCGGCTTCGATGAGCAGTTCTTC. Protein product: CASKETSGFDEQFF.